This T cell receptor (beta chain) was sequenced for a study of T-cell memory formation after mild COVID-19. Study-level findings and limits: Nothing confirmed that second-wave clones peaking on day 37 were specific for SARS-CoV-2.

Concerning this clonotype itself: The antigen remains undetermined.

V was cut by 1 base and J by 0 bases, with 12 bases left in between. This CDR3 has 17 residues. CDR1 LGHNA and CDR2 YSLEER come from the germline V gene. TCRdb analysed the 5' RACE reads with MiXCR anew, one entry per CDR3 protein. The sample shows about 350,000 distinct CDR3 sequences, roughly an eighth of them seen only once. This receptor was taken from a man aged 18 to 30 who had mild COVID-19 (a few samples of this study predate the infection). Cell type and time point are not known. Sequenced material: PBMCs or a T cell subset sorted from them (not recorded which). V and J are TRBV4-3 and TRBJ2-2; D is undetermined. The DNA for the CDR3 is TGCGCCAGCAGCCAAGTTCCTGCGCGGTCGAACACCGGGGAGCTGTTTTTT. It specifies CASSQVPARSNTGELFF.